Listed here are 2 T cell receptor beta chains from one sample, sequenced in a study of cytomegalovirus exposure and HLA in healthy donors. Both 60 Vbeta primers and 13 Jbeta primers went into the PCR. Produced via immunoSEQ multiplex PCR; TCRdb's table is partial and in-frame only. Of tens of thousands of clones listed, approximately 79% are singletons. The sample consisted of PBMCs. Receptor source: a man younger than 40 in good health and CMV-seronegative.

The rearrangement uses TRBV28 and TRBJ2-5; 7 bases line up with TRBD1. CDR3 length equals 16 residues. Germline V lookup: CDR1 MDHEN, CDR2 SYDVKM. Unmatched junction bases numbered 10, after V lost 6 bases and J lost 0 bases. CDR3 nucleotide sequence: TGTGCCAGCAGCCCCCTAAAGACAGGGTACCAAGAGACCCAGTACTTC. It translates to CASSPLKTGYQETQYF.

CDR3 DNA: TGCGCCAGCAGGCGTGACACTGAAGCTTTCTTT. The encoded protein is CASRRDTEAFF. The rearrangement joins TRBV5-1 to TRBJ1-1, with no clear D. Germline V gene lookup returns CDR1 SGHRS and CDR2 YFSETQ. The CDR3 totals 11 residues. The V and J ends lost 5 bases and 3 bases respectively, with 5 bases between them.